This TCR beta chain was observed in a study of blood T cells in healthy people across ages. A remark on this clonotype: Its specificity is not known.

Using a J-beta primer mix together with a sample-barcoded 5' primer, a second PCR was run for roughly 7 to 12 cycles. TCRdb redid the calling of the 5' RACE reads with MiXCR, one entry per CDR3 protein. The sample shows around 1,900,000 distinct CDR3 sequences, roughly 43% of them seen only once. Study-wide points: The authors considered diversity estimates from one million T cells to be underestimates. Per million T cells, TCR beta diversity dropped about linearly as age rose.

Material: blood. The source is a human donor in good health.

CDR3 residues: CASSQIRDSVGNEQFF. CDR3 nucleotide sequence: TGCGCCAGCAGCCAAATTAGGGATTCCGTAGGAAATGAGCAGTTCTTC. V and J are TRBV4-1 and TRBJ2-1, with D hard to call. The CDR3 extends over 16 amino acids. The V gene's germline CDR1 is MGHRA and CDR2 YSYEKL. With 2 bases removed from V and 7 bases from J, the gap between germline ends came to 18 bases.